The clone carrying this T cell receptor (beta chain) was seen a handful of times. The sample belongs to a study of blood T cell repertoires in COVID-19. In the authors' methods: Estimated nucleated cell counts came from reference gene primer amplification. Produced via immunoSEQ multiplex PCR; TCRdb's table is partial and in-frame only. Clone size and V and J calls were adopted from that table, with D and trimming inferred from the DNA. The table has about 370,000 clones, over 75% seen once; the top ten hold around 1%. Germline CDR1 is SEHNR and CDR2 is FQNEAQ (reference sequence). This CDR3 has 17 residues. V gave up 4 bases and J gave up 5 bases; unmatched junction bases: 12.

The sequence came from a man aged 18 to 29 who had recovered from COVID-19. The source material was PBMCs or T cells enriched from blood (not recorded which). J is TRBJ1-5 and V is TRBV7-9; 9 bases fit TRBD1. CDR3 sequence reads: CASSWVPGQGADQPQHF. The CDR3 nucleotides are TGTGCCAGCAGCTGGGTACCGGGACAGGGCGCGGATCAGCCCCAGCATTTT.